This TCR beta chain originates from a study of T cells in Graves' hyperthyroidism and ophthalmopathy (dated by TCRdb to about 2019). As for the study more broadly: Peripheral blood was sampled at the time of initial diagnosis, prior to any treatment. An independent validation cohort of fewer than 20 hyperthyroidism patients and roughly 16 patients who later progressed to ophthalmopathy tested prospective prediction of ophthalmopathy. TCR V-J signatures able to tell the groups apart were searched for in a discovery cohort of 100 or so patients, of whom more than 40 had Graves' ophthalmopathy and around 58 had stable Graves' hyperthyroidism. According to the paper, TCR Vbeta CDR3 sequencing was carried out on over 130 peripheral blood samples, which came from 40 to 45 ophthalmopathy, around 75 hyperthyroidism and 17 progressor patients. The study also compared thyroid tissue and blood T-cell repertoires from five or six Graves' hyperthyroidism patients. The 100 discovery patients were divided at random into training and test sets in a 7:3 ratio. After blood sampling, hyperthyroidism patients were treated with methimazole at a starting dose of 30 mg daily, and ophthalmopathy patients were treated with high-dose intravenous methylprednisolone. Points the paper makes about the study in general: Sample size was not statistically predetermined, and blinding of investigators to group allocation was not performed. Most expanded thyroid clonotypes (frequency above 0.001) were also found in blood, which suggests that blood repertoires may mirror thyroid immune responses. In validation, the model predicted progression to ophthalmopathy a median of about 6 months before onset, with roughly 71% sensitivity and 72.22% specificity. Ophthalmopathy was separated from stable hyperthyroidism by a 13 V-J signature model, with 85% to 90% sensitivity and about 81% specificity obtained in cross-validation and 80%/75% obtained in testing.

This clonotype was counted a few times. This receptor's antigen is unknown. Possible read error: a much larger clone is one base away. The TCR beta CDR3 regions were amplified from RNA transcripts. The first round of RT-PCR for the TCR CDR3 was performed with the HTBI primer set and the Qiagen OneStep RT-PCR kit. The libraries were constructed in a second round of multiplex PCR and then size-selected and purified. The libraries were sequenced on an Illumina HiSeq2000 using paired-end 100 bp reads. The authors' analysis ran thus. SOAPnuke was used to process the raw data, with reads discarded if the reads contained adapters or uncalled bases, had a mean Phred below 15, or lacked an exact constant-primer or identifier match. COPE v1.2.5 was used to merge high-quality paired reads, and clonotypes were defined as unique nucleotide sequences. MiTCR v1.1 was used to align clonotypes to the IMGT TRBV, TRBD and TRBJ reference segments. Analysis was restricted to V-J combinations with a frequency above 0.0001, which covered 99% to 99.2% of repertoires. The TCS score was defined as the ratio of F50 (clonal expansion) to E x V (chaos), calculated using BLOSUM62-based TCRdist between CDR3 peptides within each V-J. Welch's t-statistics and random forest reduced fewer than 550 V-J features to roughly 13, which were used in a naive Bayes classifier (R e1071). TCRdb reran the public reads through fastp at Q25 and MiXCR, keeping productive beta chains. CDR3 protein sequences are deduplicated, and each keeps its most common genes and DNA. These V and J calls are TCRdb output, not the study's own analysis. For this sample there are approximately 400,000 distinct CDR3 sequences; approximately 15% appear just once. The ten largest clones capture approximately 11% of the sample.

Taken from the germline V gene, the CDR1 and CDR2 loops are MNHNS and SASEGT. The CDR3 holds 16 amino acids from the cysteine to the phenylalanine. The kept DNA is CDR3 alone, 48 bases in frame from the first base. Stable Graves' hyperthyroidism was defined as the absence of progression to ophthalmopathy over 18 months of follow-up. Hyperthyroidism patients were aged 18 to 65 years and newly diagnosed, with disease duration of less than 2 months. The study excluded patients with uncontrolled infections, other autoimmune diseases, pregnancy or lactation. Diagnoses were established on the basis of clinical symptoms, serum thyroxine and TRAb, thyroid ultrasound, and orbital computed tomography. Ficoll-Paque density gradient centrifugation was used to isolate PBMCs from around 10 ml of fresh peripheral blood. Total RNA was extracted using Trizol reagent, and RNA quality was assessed on an Agilent 2100 Bioanalyzer.

Sequencing was carried out using blood. The sequence came from a woman between 55 and 75 years old with Graves' hyperthyroidism. The chain is made from TRBV6-1 and TRBJ2-3; a tentative D call is TRBD1 (6 bases match). The CDR3 corresponds to CANSLSGHLFTDTQYF. The bases read TGTGCCAACAGTCTGTCGGGACACCTGTTCACAGATACGCAGTATTTT.